This entry is about one TCR beta chain. The antigen is not known. Germline and junction disagree at one end, which may indicate a read error. Before sequencing, viral peptide pools were used by the ViraFEST assay to expand antigen-specific CD4+ T cells. Cultured cells yielded isolated CD4+ T cells after 10 days. Each person got two doses of an mRNA SARS-CoV-2 vaccine, BNT162b2 or mRNA-1273. Every well housed some 1.8 million PBMC, which grew in culture alongside 8.5 to 10 IU/ml IL-2 and about 10 ug/ml peptides. A half-volume exchange with IL-2 medium occurred on days 3 and 7. The CDR3 sequence is 16 residues long. Germline V gene lookup returns CDR1 SGHTA and CDR2 FQGNSA. The sample is drawn from a study of vaccination effects on CD4 cells after COVID-19. Study-level results: In the late period after vaccination, infection- and vaccine-induced clones contracted markedly.

Assay used: immunoSEQ multiplex PCR; TCRdb lists only in-frame clones, some missing. The sample has approximately 15,000 clones, under 80% seen once. This sequence was found in a human donor who received a COVID-19 vaccine. The chain recombines TRBV7-2 with TRBJ2-7, with 9 bases that match TRBD2. The sample was CD4+ T cells from PBMCs cultured with HCoV-NL63 spike peptides, taken after COVID-19 vaccination. The chain's CDR3 is CASSLERGDGGTSRRW. CDR3 coding DNA: TGTGCCAGCAGCTTAGAGCGGGGGGACGGCGGGACTAGCCGGAGGTGG.